These 18 T cell receptor beta chains share one sample of origin, sequenced in a study of T-cell reconstitution after alpha-beta-depleted transplantation in children. A TCRbeta library incorporating unique molecular identifiers was prepared. Each CDR3 protein gets one entry after TCRdb re-called the PCR reads with MiXCR. Of approximately 1,000,000 distinct CDR3 sequences detected, roughly 31% appear once; the ten largest clones hold roughly 28%. Source: PBMCs, mostly from graft donor cells, taken 360 days after TCRalphabeta/CD19-depleted stem cell transplant. The receptors here all came from a boy younger than two who had a stem cell transplant for SCID, so the T cells may come from the graft donor.

V usage is TRBV6-2 or TRBV6-3 and J usage is TRBJ2-2; 7 bases fit TRBD1. V dropped 6 bases and J dropped 0; count of bases not matched to a gene: 7. The germline V gene has CDR1 MNHEY and CDR2 SVGEGT. This CDR3 contains 16 residues. The CDR3 DNA follows: TGTGCCAGCAGGCACAGGGGATTCGCGAACACCGGGGAGCTGTTTTTT. It specifies CASRHRGFANTGELFF.

This clonotype was observed a handful of times. The CDR3 DNA reads as TGTGCCAGCAGCCAAGTCATAGGCGGGACCCGGTCGTCAGATACGCAGTATTTT. Translating it yields CASSQVIGGTRSSDTQYF. The rearrangement links TRBV4-2 to TRBJ2-3; possibly TRBD2 for D (6 bases). The CDR3 has 18 residues. V lost 1 base, J lost 4 bases, and 21 bases lay in between. From germline, CDR1 is LGHNA and CDR2 YNFKEQ.

The chain has TRBV18 and TRBJ1-4; the D gene is possibly TRBD1 (5 bases). The CDR3 is made up of 17 amino acids. The V and J ends lost 2 bases and 3 bases respectively, with 16 bases between them. Germline V gene data show CDR1 as KGHSH and CDR2 as LQKENI. Here the CDR3 reads CASSPTARDLSNEKLFF. For the CDR3, the DNA is TGTGCCAGCTCACCAACCGCCAGGGACTTGTCTAATGAAAAACTGTTTTTT.

The J gene is TRBJ2-1, the V gene TRBV25-1; TRBD2 matches 7 bases. Germline values: CDR1 MGHDK, CDR2 SYGVNS. After removal of 3 bases from V and 3 bases from J, the junction contained 5 bases not matched to a gene. CDR3 length: 15 amino acids. The chain's CDR3 is CASSDSGRFYNEQFF. The CDR3 DNA follows: TGTGCCAGCAGTGATAGCGGGCGATTCTACAATGAGCAGTTCTTC.

CDR3 sequence reads: CSVEDVEGSGANVLTF. In DNA form, the CDR3 reads TGCAGCGTTGAAGATGTCGAGGGATCTGGGGCCAACGTCCTGACTTTC. The gene calls are TRBV29-1 and TRBJ2-6; a weak D match, TRBD2 (5 bases). The CDR3 is made up of 16 amino acids. Trimming took 0 bases from V and 1 from J, leaving 10 bases between them. The germline CDR1 and CDR2 sequences are SQVTM and ANQGSEA. The variable domain in full, with the rest retrieved from reference TRBV29-1 and TRBJ2-6, is SAVISQKPSRDICQRGTSLTIQCQVDSQVTMMFWYRQQPGQSLTLIATANQGSEATYESGFVIDKFPISRPNLTFSTLTVSNMSPEDSSIYLCSVEDVEGSGANVLTFGAGSRLTVL.

This clonotype has at least ten counts. This chain connects TRBV12-3 or TRBV12-4 to TRBJ2-1; 7 positions match TRBD2. V dropped 4 bases and J dropped 1; count of bases not matched to a gene: 1. The CDR3 totals 14 residues. In DNA form, the CDR3 reads TGTGCCAGCAGTTGGGGGGGATCCTACAATGAGCAGTTCTTC. Translated, it gives CASSWGGSYNEQFF.

On this clonotype: The final CDR3 position lacks the conserved phenylalanine or tryptophan, pointing to a likely read error. The chain links TRBV28 to TRBJ2-5, with no clear D. This CDR3 contains 14 residues. Looked up from germline, CDR1 is MDHEN and CDR2 is SYDVKM. Trimming cost V 3 bases and J 0 bases, with 8 bases left between them. Here the CDR3 reads CASSFMGNQETQYY. For the CDR3, the DNA is TGTGCCAGCAGTTTCATGGGGAACCAAGAGACCCAGTACTAC.

The sample holds a few counts of this clonotype. V usage is TRBV12-3 or TRBV12-4 and J usage is TRBJ2-2; D remains unclear. The CDR3 length is 13 residues. Trimming pared 5 bases from V and 6 bases from J, leaving 10 bases between. This CDR3 is CASSPSDSGELFF. Here the CDR3 DNA reads TGTGCCAGCAGTCCCTCTGATTCCGGGGAGCTGTTTTTT.

J is TRBJ2-1 and V is TRBV11-2, with D possibly matching TRBD2 (7 bases). The V end was cut by 5 bases, the J end by 6 bases, with 23 bases between. The CDR3 has 17 amino acids. Germline V CDR1 and CDR2: SGHAT, FQNNGV. CDR3: CASSPGGTTRGFNEQFF. In DNA form, the CDR3 reads TGTGCCAGCAGCCCCGGGGGCACTACGCGGGGGTTCAATGAGCAGTTCTTC. Combining the CDR3 with reference TRBV11-2 and TRBJ2-1 gives the whole variable domain EAGVAQSPRYKIIEKRQSVAFWCNPISGHATLYWYQQILGQGPKLLIQFQNNGVVDDSQLPKDRFSAERLKGVDSTLKIQPAKLEDSAVYLCASSPGGTTRGFNEQFFGPGTRLTVL.

This clonotype was detected a few times. The chain uses TRBV4-1 and TRBJ2-2, with 10 bases that match TRBD2. Trimming at V came to 0 bases and at J to 5 bases, leaving 3 bases not matched to a gene. The V gene's germline CDR1 is MGHRA and CDR2 YSYEKL. CDR3 length: 16 residues. The CDR3 sequence is CASSQDLLAGTGELFF. CDR3 in DNA: TGCGCCAGCAGCCAAGATCTACTAGCGGGAACCGGGGAGCTGTTTTTT.

The rearrangement links TRBV5-1 to TRBJ2-3, with D possibly being TRBD1 (6 bases). V was pared by 3 bases and J by 6 bases, with 20 bases between. CDR1 and CDR2 (germline): SGHRS, YFSETQ. The CDR3 extends over 16 amino acids. This CDR3 is CASSSVTGPSTDTQYF. The CDR3 DNA follows: TGCGCCAGCAGCTCAGTGACAGGCCCCTCCACCGATACGCAGTATTTT.

The chain combines TRBV5-1 with TRBJ2-1, with 10 bases identical to TRBD2. The junction had 4 bases not matched to a gene; V was cut back by 2 bases and J by 5 bases. This CDR3 is built from 15 residues. In germline, CDR1 is SGHRS, CDR2 YFSETQ. DNA for the CDR3: TGCGCCAGCAGCTTACTAGCGGGGTCGGACAATGAGCAGTTCTTC. This encodes CASSLLAGSDNEQFF.

The CDR3 region is CSAQSGGLNTDTQYF. The CDR3 bases are TGCAGTGCGCAGTCAGGGGGGCTGAACACAGATACGCAGTATTTT. This chain connects TRBV20-1 to TRBJ2-3; possible D gene TRBD1, 7 bases. Germline-derived CDR1 and CDR2 are DFQATT and SNEGSKA (reference sequence). The CDR3 has 15 amino acids. V was trimmed by 6 bases and J by 2 bases, leaving 18 bases between them.

The chain carries TRBV7-9 and TRBJ2-7, with 7 nucleotides matching TRBD1. CDR3 size: 13 residues. Looked up from germline, CDR1 is SEHNR and CDR2 is FQNEAQ (reference sequence). The trim removed 5 bases at V and 5 bases at J, leaving 6 bases unmatched. CDR3 in DNA: TGTGCCAGCAGCCCCTTGGGACAGCACGAGCAGTACTTC. It specifies CASSPLGQHEQYF.

There are a few counts of this clonotype. The J gene is TRBJ1-6, the V gene TRBV5-1; unclear D gene. Germline values: CDR1 SGHRS, CDR2 YFSETQ. CDR3 length: 14 residues. Trimming shortened V by 2 bases and J by 4 bases, and 7 bases separated the two germline ends. The DNA of the CDR3 is TGCGCCAGCAGCTTTACGGGGTATAATTCACCCCTCCACTTT. This gives the protein CASSFTGYNSPLHF.

Comment on this clonotype: The junction differs from germline at one of its ends, possibly a read error. The chain uses TRBV20-1 and TRBJ2-4; D is undetermined. From germline, CDR1 is DFQATT and CDR2 SNEGSKA (reference sequence). The CDR3 has 17 amino acids. This chain's CDR3 is CCAPSRLAPLAKNIQYF. CDR3 sequence (DNA): TGCTGTGCTCCATCGAGGCTCGCCCCTCTAGCCAAAAACATTCAGTACTTC.

There are a few counts of this clonotype. The chain couples TRBV4-1 to TRBJ2-1; D perhaps matches TRBD2 (5 bases). The CDR3 sequence is 17 residues long. The germline V gene encodes CDR1 MGHRA and CDR2 YSYEKL. The V end was cut by 0 bases, the J end by 1 base, with 13 bases between. The CDR3 loop reads CASSQDLSGISYNEQFF. DNA for the CDR3: TGCGCCAGCAGCCAAGATTTGTCGGGGATATCCTACAATGAGCAGTTCTTC.

The rearrangement uses TRBV4-1 and TRBJ2-2; TRBD1 matches 9 bases. J lost 5 bases, V lost 1 base, and 11 bases had no gene match. Germline lookup yields CDR1 MGHRA and CDR2 YSYEKL. This CDR3 is 18 amino acids long. Here the CDR3 reads CASSQGPTGGIETGELFF. As DNA, the CDR3 is TGCGCCAGCAGCCAAGGTCCGACAGGGGGGATCGAGACCGGGGAGCTGTTTTTT.